The next 9 T cell receptor beta chains were all read from a single sample in a study of Graves' ophthalmopathy and Graves' hyperthyroidism. Amplified TCR beta CDR3 regions were obtained using RNA transcripts as template. The authors performed first-round RT-PCR with HTBI primers and then a second-round multiplex PCR. TCRdb passed the multiplex PCR reads through MiXCR, listing each CDR3 protein once. The table has about 700,000 distinct CDR3 sequences, 35% to 50% seen once. The material sequenced was peripheral blood. The receptors were gathered from an adult man with Graves' ophthalmopathy.

This sequence joins TRBV29-1 and TRBJ1-1; a weak D match, TRBD1 (5 bases). The germline V gene has CDR1 SQVTM and CDR2 ANQGSEA. CDR3 length: 11 residues. The V end lost 1 base, the J end lost 11 bases, and 11 bases lay between the germline ends. CDR3: CSVEVMGPAFF. CDR3 DNA sequence: TGCAGCGTTGAAGTGATGGGACCCGCTTTCTTT. Complete variable domain (other parts from reference TRBV29-1 and TRBJ1-1): SAVISQKPSRDICQRGTSLTIQCQVDSQVTMMFWYRQQPGQSLTLIATANQGSEATYESGFVIDKFPISRPNLTFSTLTVSNMSPEDSSIYLCSVEVMGPAFFGQGTRLTVV.

The chain is built from TRBV10-3 and TRBJ2-5; TRBD1 is a possible D gene (6 bases). This CDR3 contains 13 residues. CDR1 is ENHRY and CDR2 is SYGVKD in the germline V gene. Between the trimmed V and J ends, which lost 4 bases and 5 bases, there was a span of 11 bases. CDR3 amino acids: CAISVGARETQYF. In DNA form, the CDR3 reads TGTGCCATCAGTGTGGGGGCTAGGGAGACCCAGTACTTC.

This clonotype was seen at least ten times. V is TRBV19 and J is TRBJ1-1; TRBD1 might be the D (5 bases). Per the germline V gene, CDR1 is LNHDA and CDR2 is SQIVND (reference sequence). There are 11 residues in the CDR3. V was trimmed by 7 bases and J by 5 bases, leaving 8 bases between them. This chain's CDR3 is CASKGFTEAFF. The CDR3 region has the DNA TGTGCCAGTAAGGGGTTTACTGAAGCTTTCTTT.

As to this clonotype: Being one base from a much bigger clone, this may be a read error. CDR3 coding DNA: TGTGCCAGCAGTTACGCTAGCACTGAAGCTTTCTTT. Its translation: CASSYASTEAFF. The chain uses TRBV2 and TRBJ1-1; D unclear. CDR1 is SNHLY and CDR2 is FYNNEI in the germline V gene. This CDR3 is built from 12 residues. The V and J ends lost 5 bases and 4 bases respectively, with 8 bases between them. The whole variable domain, filled in from reference TRBV2 and TRBJ1-1, reads EPEVTQTPSHQVTQMGQEVILRCVPISNHLYFYWYRQILGQKVEFLVSFYNNEISEKSEIFDDQFSVERPDGSNFTLKIRSTKLEDSAMYFCASSYASTEAFFGQGTRLTVV.

This clonotype was recorded a few times. CDR3 sequence: CASSPDGRANRETQYF. The CDR3 DNA is TGTGCCAGCAGCCCCGACGGGCGGGCGAACCGGGAGACCCAGTACTTC. The V call is TRBV13, the J call TRBJ2-5; D possibly corresponds to TRBD2 (5 bases). Germline CDR1 and CDR2: PRHDT and FYEKMQ (reference sequence). This CDR3 region has 16 residues. Trimming removed 5 bases at V and 5 bases at J, with 21 bases between.

To note about this clonotype: One junction end does not reproduce the germline sequence, and a read error may be involved. The V and J genes are TRBV10-3 and TRBJ2-7, with D perhaps matching TRBD1 (5 bases). Germline V gives CDR1 ENHRY, CDR2 SYGVKD. The CDR3 spans 14 residues. CDR3 in DNA: TGTGCCAGCAGTTACATCCAGGGTCCCTACGAGCAGTACTTC. Translation: CASSYIQGPYEQYF.

Regarding this clonotype: The CDR3 does not end in the conserved phenylalanine or tryptophan, so this is likely a read error. The DNA is left out, because the CDR3 cannot be placed on it with certainty; the CDR3 is given as TCRdb lists it. This rearrangement joins TRBV2 to TRBJ1-3. Germline loops: CDR1 SNHLY, CDR2 FYNNEI. With termini counted, the CDR3 has 9 amino acids. CDR3: CASSPLMGT.

V gene TRBV5-5 combines with J gene TRBJ1-4, with a weak D call TRBD1 (5 bases). This CDR3 comprises 15 residues. Trimming shortened V by 2 bases and J by 4 bases, and 12 bases separated the two germline ends. From germline, CDR1 is SGHKS and CDR2 YYEKEE (reference sequence). CDR3 residues: CASSLGHGDNEKLFF. The CDR3 DNA sequence: TGTGCCAGCAGCTTAGGACACGGCGATAATGAAAAACTGTTTTTT.

This clonotype has a count of ten or more. This rearrangement joins TRBV7-2 to TRBJ1-6; 11 bases match TRBD1. Germline trimming cut 5 bases from V and 7 bases from J; bases unmatched to any gene: 4. Per the germline V gene, CDR1 is SGHTA and CDR2 is FQGNSA. The CDR3 totals 15 residues. CDR3 DNA sequence: TGTGCCAGCAGCAAAGGACAGGGGGCAAATTCACCCCTCCACTTT. This codes for CASSKGQGANSPLHF.